The 4 T cell receptor beta chains given below trace back to one sample, sequenced in a study of beta chain features in type 1 diabetes. Of the isolated RNA, all was reverse transcribed, and so the sequenced material was expressed TCRB transcripts. Data came from immunoSEQ multiplex PCR; TCRdb stores just in-frame clones and leaves some out. The sample holds about 240,000 clones, 25% to 30% seen once. The sample consisted of central memory CD4+ T cells from blood. These receptors came from a man under 40 in good health.

V gene TRBV7-9 combines with J gene TRBJ1-1; D ambiguous. The CDR3 is made up of 12 amino acids. Germline V lookup: CDR1 SEHNR, CDR2 FQNEAQ (reference sequence). V shed 5 bases and J shed 7 bases, with 11 bases lying between them. CDR3: CASSDIGIEAFF. For the CDR3, the DNA is TGTGCCAGCAGCGATATCGGGATTGAAGCTTTCTTT. Variable domain in full (rest from reference TRBV7-9 and TRBJ1-1): DTGVSQNPRHKITKRGQNVTFRCDPISEHNRLYWYRQTLGQGPEFLTYFQNEAQLEKSRLLSDRFSAERPKGSFSTLEIQRTEQGDSAMYLCASSDIGIEAFFGQGTRLTVV.

The DNA of the CDR3 is TGTGCCAGCAGCTTAAGGGGCGCCGGGAACACTGAAGCTTTCTTT. Encoded protein: CASSLRGAGNTEAFF. The chain carries TRBV7-9 and TRBJ1-1; the D gene is possibly TRBD1 (5 bases). Per germline, CDR1 SEHNR and CDR2 FQNEAQ (reference sequence). Trimming pared 2 bases from V and 1 base from J, leaving 11 bases between. CDR3 length: 15 amino acids. Looking up the rest from reference TRBV7-9 and TRBJ1-1 gives the full variable domain: DTGVSQNPRHKITKRGQNVTFRCDPISEHNRLYWYRQTLGQGPEFLTYFQNEAQLEKSRLLSDRFSAERPKGSFSTLEIQRTEQGDSAMYLCASSLRGAGNTEAFFGQGTRLTVV.

The chain recombines TRBV30 with TRBJ1-2; D remains ambiguous. Germline V gives CDR1 GTSNPN, CDR2 SVGIG (reference sequence). The CDR3 loop spans 13 amino acids. The V end was cut by 5 bases, the J end by 1 base, with 11 bases between. The CDR3 protein is CAWARQFNYGYTF. Here the CDR3 DNA reads TGTGCCTGGGCCCGCCAGTTTAACTATGGCTACACCTTC.

On this clone itself: This sample also contains other DNA sequences that code for the same CDR3. V gene TRBV2 combines with J gene TRBJ1-2; 8 nucleotides match TRBD1. J lost 2 bases, V lost 4 bases, and 0 bases had no gene match. From germline, CDR1 is SNHLY and CDR2 FYNNEI. CDR3 length equals 13 residues. The CDR3 loop is CASSGQGNYGYTF. In DNA form, the CDR3 reads TGTGCCAGCAGTGGACAGGGGAACTATGGCTACACCTTC.